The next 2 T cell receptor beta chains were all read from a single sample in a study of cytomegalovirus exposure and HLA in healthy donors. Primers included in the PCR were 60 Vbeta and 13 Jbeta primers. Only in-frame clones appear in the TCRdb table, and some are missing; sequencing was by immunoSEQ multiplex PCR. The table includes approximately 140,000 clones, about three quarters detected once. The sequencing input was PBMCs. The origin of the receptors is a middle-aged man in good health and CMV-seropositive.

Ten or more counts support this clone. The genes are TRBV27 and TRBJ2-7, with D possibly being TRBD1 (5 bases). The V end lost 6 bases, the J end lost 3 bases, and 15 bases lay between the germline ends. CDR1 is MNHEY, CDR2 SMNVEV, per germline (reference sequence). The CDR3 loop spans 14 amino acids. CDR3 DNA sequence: TGTGCCAGCAGCCTTGGGCCAGGGAACTACGAGCAGTACTTC. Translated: CASSLGPGNYEQYF.

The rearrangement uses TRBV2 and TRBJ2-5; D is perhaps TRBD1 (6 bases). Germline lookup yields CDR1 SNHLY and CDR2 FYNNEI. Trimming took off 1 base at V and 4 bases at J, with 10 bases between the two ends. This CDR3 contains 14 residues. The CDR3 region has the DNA TGTGCCAGCAGTGAAGTGGGGGCCGGAGAGACCCAGTACTTC. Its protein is CASSEVGAGETQYF.